The present entry profiles one T cell receptor beta chain with its context. Its antigen target is currently unknown. There are no base qualities to consult, and no much larger clone falls within one base. TCRbeta CDR3 regions were amplified from genomic DNA using the immunoSEQ Assay, a bias-controlled multiplex PCR. The original pipeline was this. The number of nucleated cells in each sample was estimated by amplification of reference gene primers within the assay. To quantify the absolute abundance of each unique TCRbeta CDR3 rearrangement, sequence reads were collapsed and filtered. For each sample, productive Simpson clonality was calculated by taking the square root of Simpson's diversity index across productive rearrangements. The immuneACCESS repertoire file appears here via TCRdb, limited to in-frame rearrangements. These files lack a portion of the clones; in checked studies, under half of the deficit traces to unresolved V genes, and the cause of the others is not known. The D gene and trimming were derived from the DNA, and the V and J assignments and clone size from that table. A total of about 210,000 clones appear in this sample, around 84% of them only once. Approximately 4.6% of the sample lies in the top ten.

These data belong to a study of blood T cell repertoires in COVID-19 (dated by TCRdb to between 2020 and 2021). Describing the broader study: The collaborator samples originated in the United States, Italy and Spain and spanned the acute and convalescent phases of COVID-19. The material from the prospective study consisted of cDNA or gDNA derived from T cells, B-cell-depleted T cells, or PBMCs. Subjects who had been exposed to COVID-19, were actively infected with it, or had recovered from it provided the deeply sampled blood TCRbeta repertoires that made up the dataset. The repertoires were released in a freely available public database meant as a resource for research on the immune response to SARS-CoV-2. Samples were obtained from the ongoing ImmuneRACE study (first 160 participants) and from some 1,300 subjects provided by 6 global collaborators. The sample metadata nearly always contained a de-identified subject ID, COVID-19 status, age in years and sex. Where HLA class I and class II types were available, the types were taken from metadata supplied by the sample provider, not from assay-based typing.

Overall study outcomes, separate from this receptor: The amount of clinical and demographic metadata varied by source and participant and was provided uncurated.

Participants in the prospective study were aged about 18 to 95 years, lived in 20 to 30 United States geographic areas, and enrolled through a virtual design. To assign participants to cohorts, the prospective study relied on clinical history that participants themselves reported in a screening survey and a study questionnaire. In the prospective study, whole blood, serum and a nasopharyngeal or oropharyngeal swab were collected from each participant by mobile phlebotomists. Additional blood draws and questionnaires over an approximately two-month period could optionally be provided by prospective study participants. Before DNA extraction, prospective study blood samples were shipped either frozen or at room temperature. The source is a man aged 25-40 years with acute COVID-19. The material sequenced was PBMCs or T cells enriched from blood (not recorded which).

The base sequence is TGTGCCAGCAGTCTCGGGACAGGGACTGAAGCTTTCTTT. It specifies CASSLGTGTEAFF. Recombination linked TRBV12-3 or TRBV12-4 to TRBJ1-1; 9 nucleotides in the junction match TRBD1. The CDR3 spans 13 residues, from the cysteine through the phenylalanine. Of all the DNA, just the CDR3 is kept, 39 bases in frame from base 1. After removal of 5 bases from V and 5 bases from J, the junction retains 3 bases not matched to a gene.